This entry describes one T cell receptor (beta chain). It has no known antigen specificity. The sample holds no much larger clone one base away, and base qualities are not on file. The collaborating institutions used their own protocols to collect whole blood in K2EDTA tubes. For TCRbeta analysis, collaborator samples were shipped as frozen whole blood, as isolated PBMCs, or as DNA extracted from either sample type. This entry is derived from a study of blood T cell repertoires in COVID-19 (dated by TCRdb to 2020 to 2021). Study-level background: Samples covering the acute and convalescent phases of COVID-19 were provided by collaborators in the United States, Italy and Spain. The prospective study material was composed of cDNA or gDNA derived from T cells, B-cell-depleted T cells, or PBMCs. Subjects who had been exposed to COVID-19, were actively infected with it, or had recovered from it provided the deeply sampled blood TCRbeta repertoires that made up the dataset. The repertoires were released in a freely available public database intended as a resource for research on the immune response to SARS-CoV-2. Samples were obtained from the ongoing ImmuneRACE study (first 160 participants) and from 1,254 subjects provided by 6 global collaborators. Sample metadata almost always included a de-identified subject ID, COVID-19 status, age in years and sex. HLA class I and class II types, where available, came from metadata supplied by the sample provider rather than from assay-based typing.

Findings and caveats that apply to the study as a whole: The quantity of clinical and demographic metadata differed by source and by participant and was supplied without curation.

TCRbeta CDR3 regions were amplified from genomic DNA using the immunoSEQ Assay, a bias-controlled multiplex PCR. The source study handled its data this way. Within the assay, amplification of reference gene primers was used to estimate how many nucleated cells each sample contained. Sequence reads were collapsed and filtered to measure the absolute abundance of every unique TCRbeta CDR3 rearrangement. For each sample, productive Simpson clonality was calculated as the square root of Simpson's diversity index over productive rearrangements. The table comes from immuneACCESS by way of TCRdb, which keeps in-frame sequences with V and J called. Part of the clones is missing from these tables; in studies checked, under half for an unresolved V gene and the rest for unknown reasons. V, J and clone size reflect that table, while D and trimming were determined from the DNA. The table for this sample lists around 260,000 clones; 86% of them were counted only once. The top ten clones comprise around 3% of the sample.

The CDR3 runs 14 amino acids, cysteine and phenylalanine included. The DNA shown is the 42-base CDR3, in frame from base 1. V was cut back by 3 bases and J by 4 bases, leaving a gap of 11 bases between them. Based on the germline V gene, the CDR1 and CDR2 sequences are SGHTA and FQGNSA. The sequence came from a woman younger than 45 with active or convalescent COVID-19. Sequenced sample: peripheral blood. The chain is assembled from TRBV7-2 and TRBJ2-3, with TRBD2 tentatively as D gene (6 bases match). The nucleotide sequence is TGTGCCAGCAGCTTGGTCGCTAGCGCAGATACGCAGTATTTT. Translated, it reads CASSLVASADTQYF.